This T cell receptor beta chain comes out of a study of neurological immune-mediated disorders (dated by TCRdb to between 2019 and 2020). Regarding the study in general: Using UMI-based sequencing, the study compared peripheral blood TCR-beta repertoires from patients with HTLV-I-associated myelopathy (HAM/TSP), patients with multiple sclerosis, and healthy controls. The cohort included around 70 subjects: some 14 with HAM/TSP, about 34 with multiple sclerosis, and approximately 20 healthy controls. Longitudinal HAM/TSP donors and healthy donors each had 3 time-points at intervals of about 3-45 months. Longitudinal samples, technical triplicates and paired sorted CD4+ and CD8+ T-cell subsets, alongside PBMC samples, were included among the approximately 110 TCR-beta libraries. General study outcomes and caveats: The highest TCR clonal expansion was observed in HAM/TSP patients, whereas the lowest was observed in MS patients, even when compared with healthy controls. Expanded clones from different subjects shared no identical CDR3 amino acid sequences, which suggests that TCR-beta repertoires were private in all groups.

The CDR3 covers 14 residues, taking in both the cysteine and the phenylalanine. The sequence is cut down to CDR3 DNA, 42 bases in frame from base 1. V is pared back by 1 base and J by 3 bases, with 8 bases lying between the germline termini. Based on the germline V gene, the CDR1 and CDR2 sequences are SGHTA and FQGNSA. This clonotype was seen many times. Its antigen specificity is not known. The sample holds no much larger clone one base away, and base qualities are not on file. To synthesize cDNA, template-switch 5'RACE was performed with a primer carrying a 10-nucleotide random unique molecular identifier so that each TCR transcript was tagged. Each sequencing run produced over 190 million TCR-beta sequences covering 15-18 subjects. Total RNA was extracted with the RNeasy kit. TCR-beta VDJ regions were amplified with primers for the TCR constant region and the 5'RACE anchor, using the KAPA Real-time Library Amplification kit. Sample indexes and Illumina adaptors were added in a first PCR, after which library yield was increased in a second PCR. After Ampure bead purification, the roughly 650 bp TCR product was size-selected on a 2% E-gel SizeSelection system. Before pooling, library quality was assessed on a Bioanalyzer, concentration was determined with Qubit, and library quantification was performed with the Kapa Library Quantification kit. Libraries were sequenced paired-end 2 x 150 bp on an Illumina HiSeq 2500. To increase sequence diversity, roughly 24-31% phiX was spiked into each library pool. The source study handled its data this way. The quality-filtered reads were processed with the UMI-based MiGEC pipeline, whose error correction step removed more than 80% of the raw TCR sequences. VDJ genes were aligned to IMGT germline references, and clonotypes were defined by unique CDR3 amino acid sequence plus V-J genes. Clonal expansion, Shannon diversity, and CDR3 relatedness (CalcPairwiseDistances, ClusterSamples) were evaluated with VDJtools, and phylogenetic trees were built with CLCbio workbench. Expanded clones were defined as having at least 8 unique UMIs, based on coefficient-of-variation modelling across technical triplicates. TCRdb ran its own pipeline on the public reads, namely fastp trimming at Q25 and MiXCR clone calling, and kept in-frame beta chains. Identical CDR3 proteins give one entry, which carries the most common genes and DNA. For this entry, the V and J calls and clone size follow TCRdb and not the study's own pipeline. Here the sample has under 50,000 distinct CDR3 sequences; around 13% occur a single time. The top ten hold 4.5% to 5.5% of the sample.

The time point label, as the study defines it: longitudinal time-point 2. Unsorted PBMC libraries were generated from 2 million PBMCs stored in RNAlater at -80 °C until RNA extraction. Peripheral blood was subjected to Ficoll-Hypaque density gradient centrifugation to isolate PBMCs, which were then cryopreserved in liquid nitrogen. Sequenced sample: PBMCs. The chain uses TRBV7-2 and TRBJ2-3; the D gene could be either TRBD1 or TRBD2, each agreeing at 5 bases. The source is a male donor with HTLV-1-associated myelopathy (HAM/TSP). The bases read TGTGCCAGCAGCTTAGGTTGGGGGACAGATACGCAGTATTTT. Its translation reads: CASSLGWGTDTQYF.